The TCR beta chain under discussion was sequenced for a study of shared clonotypes between healthy human individuals. The study, taken as a whole, reports: Across subsets, estimated richness was generally greater for naive than for memory populations. Generation probability values for non-shared clonotypes were lower than those for clonotypes shared by all four donors.

Recent vaccinations or acute infections were absent in the healthy HIV-negative adult donors. Regarding this clone: Its target is unknown.

The V and J ends lost 4 bases and 3 bases, in that order; junction bases with no gene match: 10. The CDR3 extends over 16 amino acids. Germline loops: CDR1 SGHAT, CDR2 FQNNGV. The authors split each subset's genomic DNA evenly across several immunoSEQ plates. TCRdb keeps only in-frame clones here, not all; method: immunoSEQ multiplex PCR. The table records over 950,000 clones, approximately 80% of them present only once. The sequence was obtained from a man between 18 and 29 years old in good health. Some clones in this sample may be carry-over from other donors' samples. This rearrangement joins TRBV11-2 to TRBJ2-7; 9 bases align to TRBD1. The sequenced sample consisted of memory CD4+ T cells from PBMCs. Specified subset: CD45RA-negative fraction. The CDR3 protein is CASSSLNRTGVYEQYF. As DNA, the CDR3 is TGTGCCAGCAGCTCCCTGAACCGGACAGGGGTCTACGAGCAGTACTTC.